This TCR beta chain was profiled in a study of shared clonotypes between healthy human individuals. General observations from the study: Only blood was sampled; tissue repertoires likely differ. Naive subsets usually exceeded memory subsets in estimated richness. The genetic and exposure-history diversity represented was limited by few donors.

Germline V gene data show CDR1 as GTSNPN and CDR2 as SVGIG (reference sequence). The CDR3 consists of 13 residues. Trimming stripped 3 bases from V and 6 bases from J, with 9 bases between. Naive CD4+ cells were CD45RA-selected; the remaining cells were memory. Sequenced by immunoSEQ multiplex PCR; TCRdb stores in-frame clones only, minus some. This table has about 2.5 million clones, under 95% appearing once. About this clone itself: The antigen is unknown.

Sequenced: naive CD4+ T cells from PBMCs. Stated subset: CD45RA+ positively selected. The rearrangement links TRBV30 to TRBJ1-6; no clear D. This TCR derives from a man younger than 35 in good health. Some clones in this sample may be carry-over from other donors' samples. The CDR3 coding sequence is TGTGCCTGGAGGGTCCCAGGTAATTCACCCCTCCACTTT. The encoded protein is CAWRVPGNSPLHF.